The rows below give T cell receptor beta chains drawn from one sample of a study of cytomegalovirus exposure and HLA in healthy donors. TCRdb's copy holds only in-frame clones and misses some; the assay was immunoSEQ multiplex PCR. The table lists about 200,000 clones, more than 60% of them singletons. Sequencing was carried out using PBMCs. The receptors stem from a girl under 10 years old in good health and CMV-seronegative. Both conserved end residues are part of each CDR3. D genes are given only for firm matches. The size of a clone is reported for some rows only, either as once, few or many, or as a class for expanded clones.

J gene: TRBJ1-6
clone size: -
V gene: TRBV7-2
D gene: -
CDR3 DNA: TGTGCCAGCAGCTTAGGTGCAGGCGTCAATTCACCCCTCCACTTT
CDR3 protein: CASSLGAGVNSPLHF

J gene: TRBJ2-2
clone size: -
V gene: TRBV6-4
D gene: TRBD2
CDR3 DNA: TGTGCCAGCAGCGAGGGAGGGTCCGGGGAGCTGTTTTTT
CDR3 protein: CASSEGGSGELFF

J gene: TRBJ1-2
clone size: -
V gene: TRBV30
D gene: TRBD1
CDR3 DNA: TGTGCCTGGAGCCGGGACAGTGGCTATGGCTACACCTTC
CDR3 protein: CAWSRDSGYGYTF

J gene: TRBJ2-3
clone size: few
V gene: TRBV9
D gene: TRBD2
CDR3 DNA: TGTGCCGGTAGCGGGGGGCACACAGATACGCAGTATTTT
CDR3 protein: CAGSGGHTDTQYF

J gene: TRBJ2-5
clone size: -
V gene: TRBV5-4
D gene: -
CDR3 DNA: TGTGCCAGCAGCTTGGCCGGGGAGACCCAGTACTTC
CDR3 protein: CASSLAGETQYF

J gene: TRBJ2-3
clone size: few
V gene: TRBV6-5
D gene: -
CDR3 DNA: TGTGCCAGCAGTTATTCGGGTGGGGATACGCAGTATTTT
CDR3 protein: CASSYSGGDTQYF

J gene: TRBJ1-2
clone size: -
V gene: TRBV10-3
D gene: TRBD1
CDR3 DNA: TGTGCCACGAGATGGACAGGACCGATCGGCTACACCTTC
CDR3 protein: CATRWTGPIGYTF

J gene: TRBJ2-3
clone size: -
V gene: TRBV6-1
D gene: -
CDR3 DNA: TGTGCCAGCACGATCTCGATAATGAGAGATACGCAGTATTTT
CDR3 protein: CASTISIMRDTQYF

J gene: TRBJ2-3
clone size: -
V gene: TRBV14
D gene: -
CDR3 DNA: TGTGCCAGCAGCCAAGCCGGGAGCGCAGATACGCAGTATTTT
CDR3 protein: CASSQAGSADTQYF

J gene: TRBJ1-1
clone size: few
V gene: TRBV5-1
D gene: -
CDR3 DNA: TGCGCCAGCAGTTTAACAGGGTTCACTGAAGCTTTCTTT
CDR3 protein: CASSLTGFTEAFF

J gene: TRBJ1-2
clone size: -
V gene: TRBV5-1
D gene: TRBD1
CDR3 DNA: TGCGCCAGCAGCTACGGACAGGCTGGCTACACCTTC
CDR3 protein: CASSYGQAGYTF

J gene: TRBJ2-7
clone size: -
V gene: TRBV7-7
D gene: TRBD1
CDR3 DNA: TGTGCCAGCAGCCCCGGGACAGGAACCTACGAGCAGTACTTC
CDR3 protein: CASSPGTGTYEQYF

J gene: TRBJ2-7
clone size: -
V gene: TRBV11-3
D gene: TRBD1
CDR3 DNA: TGTGCCAGCAGCGCTCGATCTACAGGGGCCAATACCTACGAGCAGTACTTC
CDR3 protein: CASSARSTGANTYEQYF

J gene: TRBJ2-1
clone size: -
V gene: TRBV10-3
D gene: TRBD1
CDR3 DNA: TGTGCCATCAGTGAGTCCGGGACAGGGGTCAATGAGCAGTTCTTC
CDR3 protein: CAISESGTGVNEQFF

J gene: TRBJ2-7
clone size: -
V gene: TRBV15
D gene: -
CDR3 DNA: TGTGCCACCAGCAGGCGAGGCTACGAGCAGTACTTC
CDR3 protein: CATSRRGYEQYF

J gene: TRBJ1-1
clone size: few
V gene: TRBV5-1
D gene: -
CDR3 DNA: TGCGCCAGCAGCGAACCGGGACAAAAAGCTTTCTTT
CDR3 protein: CASSEPGQKAFF

J gene: TRBJ2-3
clone size: -
V gene: TRBV5-1
D gene: TRBD2
CDR3 DNA: TGCGCCAGCAGCTTGGGTAGCGGGAGTATCACAGATACGCAGTATTTT
CDR3 protein: CASSLGSGSITDTQYF

J gene: TRBJ2-1
clone size: -
V gene: TRBV10-2
D gene: -
CDR3 DNA: TGCGCCAGCAGCGACATGGTTATTTACAATGAGCAGTTCTTC
CDR3 protein: CASSDMVIYNEQFF

J gene: TRBJ2-3
clone size: -
V gene: TRBV30
D gene: TRBD2
CDR3 DNA: TGTGCCTGGAGGAGGGGTGCTAGCGGGGGGCGCACAGATACGCAGTATTTT
CDR3 protein: CAWRRGASGGRTDTQYF

J gene: TRBJ1-4
clone size: once
V gene: TRBV5-1
D gene: -
CDR3 DNA: TGCGCCAGCAGCTTGGGGGCACAGGGTGCTAATGAAAAACTGTTTTTT
CDR3 protein: CASSLGAQGANEKLFF

J gene: TRBJ2-7
clone size: -
V gene: TRBV7-9
D gene: TRBD1
CDR3 DNA: TGTGCCAGCAGCCATGGGGTGGGACAGGGACCCGTCGAGCAGTACTTC
CDR3 protein: CASSHGVGQGPVEQYF

J gene: TRBJ2-2
clone size: -
V gene: TRBV4-2
D gene: -
CDR3 DNA: TGTGCCAGCAGCCCGCGGAGTACGAGCACCGGGGAGCTGTTTTTT
CDR3 protein: CASSPRSTSTGELFF

J gene: TRBJ1-5
clone size: -
V gene: TRBV27
D gene: TRBD1
CDR3 DNA: TGTGCCAGCAGACAGGGGGCTACGAGTCAGCCCCAGCATTTT
CDR3 protein: CASRQGATSQPQHF

J gene: TRBJ1-2
clone size: -
V gene: TRBV30
D gene: TRBD1
CDR3 DNA: TGTGCCTGGCTGACAGGGGGTAGCTATGGCTACACCTTC
CDR3 protein: CAWLTGGSYGYTF

J gene: TRBJ1-1
clone size: -
V gene: TRBV25-1
D gene: -
CDR3 DNA: TGTGCCAGCAGTGCCCTAATGAACACTGAAGCTTTCTTT
CDR3 protein: CASSALMNTEAFF

J gene: TRBJ1-5
clone size: -
V gene: TRBV18
D gene: TRBD1
CDR3 DNA: TGTGCCAGCTCATGGACAGGGGGCGGTCTGATTGAAGGGCCCCAGCATTTT
CDR3 protein: CASSWTGGGLIEGPQHF

J gene: TRBJ2-7
clone size: many
V gene: TRBV7-8
D gene: -
CDR3 DNA: TGTGCCAGCAGCTTACGAGAACCACGCCGGGACAAGTACTACGAGCAGTACTTC
CDR3 protein: CASSLREPRRDKYYEQYF

J gene: TRBJ1-5
clone size: -
V gene: TRBV5-6
D gene: TRBD1
CDR3 DNA: TGTGCCAGCAGCTTCTTCAAGACGGACAGGATCGGCAATCAGCCCCAGCATTTT
CDR3 protein: CASSFFKTDRIGNQPQHF

J gene: TRBJ1-2
clone size: few
V gene: TRBV27
D gene: -
CDR3 DNA: TGTGCCAGCAGTTCCCTCCAGGGCGCAAACTATGGCTACACCTTC
CDR3 protein: CASSSLQGANYGYTF

J gene: TRBJ2-7
clone size: once
V gene: TRBV4-1
D gene: -
CDR3 DNA: TGCGCCAGCAGCCAAGGCGGGGCTCAAGTCTCCTACGAGCAGTACTTC
CDR3 protein: CASSQGGAQVSYEQYF

J gene: TRBJ2-5
clone size: -
V gene: TRBV4-1
D gene: -
CDR3 DNA: TGCGCCAGCAGCCAAGAGGCCCTCTCAGTGCAAGAGACCCAGTACTTC
CDR3 protein: CASSQEALSVQETQYF

J gene: TRBJ2-7
clone size: -
V gene: TRBV10-3
D gene: TRBD2
CDR3 DNA: TGTGCGACAGCTAGCGGGGATCCCTACGAGCAGTACTTC
CDR3 protein: CATASGDPYEQYF

J gene: TRBJ1-2
clone size: -
V gene: TRBV7-2
D gene: -
CDR3 DNA: TGTGCCAGCAGCCCAACGTCAGGGTGGGCTAACTATGGCTACACCTTC
CDR3 protein: CASSPTSGWANYGYTF

J gene: TRBJ1-1
clone size: few
V gene: TRBV7-3
D gene: -
CDR3 DNA: TGTGCCAGCGCGAGACAGCGGGACACTGAAGCTTTCTTT
CDR3 protein: CASARQRDTEAFF

J gene: TRBJ2-1
clone size: -
V gene: TRBV5-1
D gene: -
CDR3 DNA: TGCGCCAGCAGCTACCAGGCCGGGCAGTTCTTC
CDR3 protein: CASSYQAGQFF

J gene: TRBJ2-1
clone size: once
V gene: TRBV23-1
D gene: TRBD1
CDR3 DNA: TGCGCCAGCAGTCAATTTGAGGTTGCAGGGGGATACTCCTACAATGAGCAGTTCTTC
CDR3 protein: CASSQFEVAGGYSYNEQFF

J gene: TRBJ2-3
clone size: -
V gene: TRBV27
D gene: TRBD2
CDR3 DNA: TGTGCCAGCAGTTCCAGACTAGCGGGATCGCGCACAGATACGCAGTATTTT
CDR3 protein: CASSSRLAGSRTDTQYF

J gene: TRBJ2-7
clone size: once
V gene: TRBV9
D gene: TRBD2
CDR3 DNA: TGTGCCAGCAGCGTTGGCGGGGGGACCTACGAGCAGTACTTC
CDR3 protein: CASSVGGGTYEQYF

J gene: TRBJ2-7
clone size: -
V gene: TRBV2
D gene: -
CDR3 DNA: TGTGCCAGCATCGAGGGTGGTATCTACGAGCAGTACTTC
CDR3 protein: CASIEGGIYEQYF